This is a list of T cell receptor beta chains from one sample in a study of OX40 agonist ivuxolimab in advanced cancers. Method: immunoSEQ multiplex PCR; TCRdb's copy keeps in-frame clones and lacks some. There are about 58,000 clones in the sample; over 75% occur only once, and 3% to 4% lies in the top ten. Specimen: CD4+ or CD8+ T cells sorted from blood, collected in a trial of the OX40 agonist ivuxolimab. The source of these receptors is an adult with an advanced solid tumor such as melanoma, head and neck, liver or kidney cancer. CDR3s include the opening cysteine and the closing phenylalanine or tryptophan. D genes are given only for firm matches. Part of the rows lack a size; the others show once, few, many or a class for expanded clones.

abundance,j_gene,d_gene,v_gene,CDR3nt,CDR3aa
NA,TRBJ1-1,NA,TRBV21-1,TGTGCCAGCAGCAAACGGGGACTCCAAGCTTTCTTT,CASSKRGLQAFF
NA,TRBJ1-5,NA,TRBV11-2,TGTGCCAGCAGCTTAACAGCTTCAGGCAATCAGCCCCAGCATTTT,CASSLTASGNQPQHF
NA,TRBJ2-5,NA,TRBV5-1,TGCGCCAGCAAATCGGGGGTCCTTGAAGAGACCCAGTACTTC,CASKSGVLEETQYF
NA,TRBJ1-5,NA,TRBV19,TGTGCCAGTAGTATGTCTGGGGCCGGGAAGGGCAATCAGCCCCAGCATTTT,CASSMSGAGKGNQPQHF
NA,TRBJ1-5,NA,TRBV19,TGTGCCAGTAGTATTTTGGGTCAGTATAGCAATCAGCCCCAGCATTTT,CASSILGQYSNQPQHF
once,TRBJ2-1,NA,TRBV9,TGTGCCAGCAGCGTAGGCCCGATCTCTCACAATGAGCAGTTCTTC,CASSVGPISHNEQFF
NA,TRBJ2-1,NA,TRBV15,TGTGCCACCAGCAGAGGAGGTCACGGGAGCTCCTACAATGAGCAGTTCTTC,CATSRGGHGSSYNEQFF
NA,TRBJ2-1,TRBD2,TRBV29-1,TGCAGCGGGCGGGAGGGCCTCTATGAGCAGTTCTTC,CSGREGLYEQFF
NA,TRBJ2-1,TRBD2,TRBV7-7,TGTGCTAGCAGCTCGCTTTTTAGCGGGGCTACCAATGAGCAGTTCTTC,CASSSLFSGATNEQFF
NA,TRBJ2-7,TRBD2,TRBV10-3,TGTGCCATCAGTGTCCTTAGCGGGAGTTCCTACGAGCAGTACTTC,CAISVLSGSSYEQYF
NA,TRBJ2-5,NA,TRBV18,TGTGCCAGCAACGGACAGAACGGAGAGACCCAGTACTTC,CASNGQNGETQYF
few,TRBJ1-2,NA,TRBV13,TGTGCCAGCAGCACCCAGGAAGGGTCCGGCTACACCTTC,CASSTQEGSGYTF
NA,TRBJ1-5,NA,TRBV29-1,TGCAGCGTTGACCTGGAGACACCGAATCAGCCCCAGCATTTT,CSVDLETPNQPQHF
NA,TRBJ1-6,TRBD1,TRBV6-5,TGTGCCAGCAGTCCGGACAGGGATAATTCACCCCTCCACTTT,CASSPDRDNSPLHF
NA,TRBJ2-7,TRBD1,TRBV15,TGTGCCACCAGCAGAGAGACAGGGAACGCCTACGAGCAGTACTTC,CATSRETGNAYEQYF
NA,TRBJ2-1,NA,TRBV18,TGTGCCAGCTCACCACCGCTGGTCCCCAATGAGCAGTTCTTC,CASSPPLVPNEQFF
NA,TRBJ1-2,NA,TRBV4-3,TGCGCCAGCAGCCAGACCAACAGTGGCTATGGCTACACCTTC,CASSQTNSGYGYTF
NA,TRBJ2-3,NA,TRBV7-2,TGTGCCAGCAGCTTCGTCAGAGGGACCTTCGATACGCAGTATTTT,CASSFVRGTFDTQYF
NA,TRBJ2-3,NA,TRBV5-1,TGCGCCAGCAGCTTCGCGGGGTACACAGATACGCAGTATTTT,CASSFAGYTDTQYF
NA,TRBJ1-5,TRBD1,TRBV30,TGTGCCTGGAGTGGTACAGGGGGCAATCAGCCCCAGCATTTT,CAWSGTGGNQPQHF
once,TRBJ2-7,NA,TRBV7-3,TGTGCCAGCAGTCCAGGACCCCCGGGCTACGAGCAGTACTTC,CASSPGPPGYEQYF
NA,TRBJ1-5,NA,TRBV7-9,TGTGCCAGCAGCTCCGGGGGGGGAGGCCATCAGCCCCAGCATTTT,CASSSGGGGHQPQHF
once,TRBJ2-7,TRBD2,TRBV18,TGTGCCAGCTCACCAGGGACTAGCGTCTTGGAGGGAGAGCAGTACTTC,CASSPGTSVLEGEQYF
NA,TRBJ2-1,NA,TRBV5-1,TGCGCCAGCAGCCCGACCATATCTCACAATGAGCAGTTCTTC,CASSPTISHNEQFF
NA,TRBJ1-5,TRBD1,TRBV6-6,TGTGCCAGCAGTGGGGGACAGAGCAATCAGCCCCAGCATTTT,CASSGGQSNQPQHF
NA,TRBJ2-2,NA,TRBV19,TGTGCCAGTACAGACTGGCGAGAGCCCGCGAACACCGGGGAGCTGTTTTTT,CASTDWREPANTGELFF
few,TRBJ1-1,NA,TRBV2,TGTGCCAACCGGGGGGTATACACTGAAGCTTTCTTT,CANRGVYTEAFF
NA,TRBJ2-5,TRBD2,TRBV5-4,TGTGCCAGCAGCTTATTACTAGCGGGAGGAGAGACCCAGTACTTC,CASSLLLAGGETQYF
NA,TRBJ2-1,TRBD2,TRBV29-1,TGCAGCGTTGAGGCGGGAGTATACAATGAGCAGTTCTTC,CSVEAGVYNEQFF
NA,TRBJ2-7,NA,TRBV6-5,TGTGCCAGCAGTTCGACGGACGCTTCGGTGGAGCAGTACTTC,CASSSTDASVEQYF
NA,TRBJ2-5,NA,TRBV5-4,TGTGCCAGCAGCTTGCGTAGCGAGGTGGGGACCCAGTACTTC,CASSLRSEVGTQYF
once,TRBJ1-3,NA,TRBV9,TGTGCCAGCAGCGCCGGACAGTCCCGCTCTGGAAACACCATATATTTT,CASSAGQSRSGNTIYF
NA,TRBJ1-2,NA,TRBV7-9,TGTGCCAGCAGCTCCCGGGACACCTTCTATGGCTACACCTTC,CASSSRDTFYGYTF
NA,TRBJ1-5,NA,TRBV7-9,TGTGCCAGCAGCTCGGAGGGGACGCACCAGCCCCAGCATTTT,CASSSEGTHQPQHF
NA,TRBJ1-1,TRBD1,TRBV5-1,TGCGCCAGCAGCGGGGGACAGGGTACTGAAGCTTTCTTT,CASSGGQGTEAFF